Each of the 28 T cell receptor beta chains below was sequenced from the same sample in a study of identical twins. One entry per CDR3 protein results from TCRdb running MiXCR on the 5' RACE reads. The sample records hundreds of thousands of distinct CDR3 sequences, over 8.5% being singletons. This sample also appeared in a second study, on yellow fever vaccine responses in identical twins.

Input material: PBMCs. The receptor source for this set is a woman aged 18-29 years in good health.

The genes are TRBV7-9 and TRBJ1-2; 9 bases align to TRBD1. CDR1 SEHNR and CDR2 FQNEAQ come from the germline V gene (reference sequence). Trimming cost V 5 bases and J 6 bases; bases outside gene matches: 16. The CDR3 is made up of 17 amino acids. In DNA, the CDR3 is TGTGCCAGCAGCCCCCGCGGGACAGGGTTTTATTCTGATGGCTACACCTTC. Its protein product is CASSPRGTGFYSDGYTF.

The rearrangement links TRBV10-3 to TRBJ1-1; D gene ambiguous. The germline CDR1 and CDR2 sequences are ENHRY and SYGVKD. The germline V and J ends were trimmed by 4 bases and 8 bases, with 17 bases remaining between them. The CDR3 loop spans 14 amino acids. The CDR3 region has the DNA TGTGCCATCAGTGCCGGCCACAGCCGACGGGAAGCTTTCTTT. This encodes CAISAGHSRREAFF.

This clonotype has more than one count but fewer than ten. DNA for the CDR3: TGTGCCAGCAGTCCTGTACTAGCGGGGGGTTTAGAGACCCAGTACTTC. This translates into CASSPVLAGGLETQYF. The V call is TRBV12-3 or TRBV12-4, the J call TRBJ2-5, with 12 bases matching TRBD2. The CDR3 is made up of 16 amino acids. Trimming took 5 bases from V and 4 from J; bases not matched to a gene: 8.

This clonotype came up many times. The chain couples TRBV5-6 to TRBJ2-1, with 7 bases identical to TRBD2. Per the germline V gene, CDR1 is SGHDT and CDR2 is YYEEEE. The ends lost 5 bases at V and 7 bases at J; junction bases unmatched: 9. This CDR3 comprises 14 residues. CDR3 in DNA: TGTGCCAGCAGTTCTCGGACTAGTTCGAATGAGCAGTTCTTC. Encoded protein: CASSSRTSSNEQFF.

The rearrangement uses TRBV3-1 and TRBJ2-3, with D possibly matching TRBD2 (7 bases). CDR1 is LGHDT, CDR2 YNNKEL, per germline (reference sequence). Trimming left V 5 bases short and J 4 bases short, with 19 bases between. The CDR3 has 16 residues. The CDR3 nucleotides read TGTGCCAGCAGCTCTCTAGCTGGGGGGGGCGCAGATACGCAGTATTTT. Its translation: CASSSLAGGGADTQYF.

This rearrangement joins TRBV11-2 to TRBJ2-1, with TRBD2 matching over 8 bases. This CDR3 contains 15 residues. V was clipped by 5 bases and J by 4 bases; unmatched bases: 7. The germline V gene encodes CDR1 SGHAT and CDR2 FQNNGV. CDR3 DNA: TGTGCCAGCAGCAACCGGGAGGGCAATTACAATGAGCAGTTCTTC. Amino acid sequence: CASSNREGNYNEQFF. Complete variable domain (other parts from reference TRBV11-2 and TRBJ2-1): EAGVAQSPRYKIIEKRQSVAFWCNPISGHATLYWYQQILGQGPKLLIQFQNNGVVDDSQLPKDRFSAERLKGVDSTLKIQPAKLEDSAVYLCASSNREGNYNEQFFGPGTRLTVL.

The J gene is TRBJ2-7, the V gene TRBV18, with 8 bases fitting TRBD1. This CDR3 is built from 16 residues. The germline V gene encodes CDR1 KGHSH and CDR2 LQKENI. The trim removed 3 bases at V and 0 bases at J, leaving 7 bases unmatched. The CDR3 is CASSPSRDRSSYEQYF. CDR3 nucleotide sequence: TGTGCCAGCTCACCGTCTAGGGACAGGAGCTCCTACGAGCAGTACTTC.

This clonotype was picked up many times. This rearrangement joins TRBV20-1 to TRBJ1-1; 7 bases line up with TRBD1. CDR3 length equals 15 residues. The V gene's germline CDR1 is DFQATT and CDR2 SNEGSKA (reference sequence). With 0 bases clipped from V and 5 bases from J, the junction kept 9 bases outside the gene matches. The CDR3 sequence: CSARDREGARTEAFF. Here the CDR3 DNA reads TGCAGTGCTAGAGATCGGGAGGGGGCTAGGACTGAAGCTTTCTTT.

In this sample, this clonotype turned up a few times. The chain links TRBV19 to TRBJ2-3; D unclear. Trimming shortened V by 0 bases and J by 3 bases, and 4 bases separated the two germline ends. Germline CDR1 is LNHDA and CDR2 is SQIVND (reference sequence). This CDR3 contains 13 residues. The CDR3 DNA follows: TGTGCCAGTAGTATAGACCCAACAGATACGCAGTATTTT. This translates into CASSIDPTDTQYF.

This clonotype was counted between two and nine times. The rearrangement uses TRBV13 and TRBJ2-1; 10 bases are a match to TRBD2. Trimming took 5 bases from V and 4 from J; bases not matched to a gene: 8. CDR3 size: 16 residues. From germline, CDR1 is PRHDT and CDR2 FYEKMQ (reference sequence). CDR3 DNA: TGTGCCAGCAGCCCCGCGGCTAGCGGGGGTTACAATGAGCAGTTCTTC. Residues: CASSPAASGGYNEQFF.

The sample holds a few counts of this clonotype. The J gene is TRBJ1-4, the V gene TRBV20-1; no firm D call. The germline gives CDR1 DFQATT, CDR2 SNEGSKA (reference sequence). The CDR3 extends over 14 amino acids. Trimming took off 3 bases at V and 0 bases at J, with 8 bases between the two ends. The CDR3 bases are TGCAGTGCTAGCGGTGGTGCAACTAATGAAAAACTGTTTTTT. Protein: CSASGGATNEKLFF.

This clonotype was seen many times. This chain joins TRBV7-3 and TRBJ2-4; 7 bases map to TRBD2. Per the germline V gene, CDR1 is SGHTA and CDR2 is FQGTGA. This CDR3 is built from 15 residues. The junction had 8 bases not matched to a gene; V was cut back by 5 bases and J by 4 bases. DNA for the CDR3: TGTGCCAGCAGCAACTCAATGGGGGGGAAAAACATTCAGTACTTC. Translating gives CASSNSMGGKNIQYF. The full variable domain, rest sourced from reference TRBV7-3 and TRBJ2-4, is GAGVSQTPSNKVTEKGKYVELRCDPISGHTALYWYRQSLGQGPEFLIYFQGTGAADDSGLPNDRFFAVRPEGSVSTLKIQRTERGDSAVYLCASSNSMGGKNIQYFGAGTRLSVL.

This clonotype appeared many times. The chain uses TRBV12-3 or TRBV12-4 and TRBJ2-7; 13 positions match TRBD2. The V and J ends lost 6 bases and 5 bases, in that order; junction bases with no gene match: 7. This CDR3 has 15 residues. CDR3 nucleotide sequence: TGTGCCAGCAGACTCCGACTAGCGGGAGGCCACGAGCAGTACTTC. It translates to CASRLRLAGGHEQYF.

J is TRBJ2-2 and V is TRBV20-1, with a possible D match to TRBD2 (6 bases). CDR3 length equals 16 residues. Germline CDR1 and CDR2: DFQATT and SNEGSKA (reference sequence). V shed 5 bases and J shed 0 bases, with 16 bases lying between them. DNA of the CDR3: TGCAGTGCTCCGACTAGGCTTCCGCCGAACACCGGGGAGCTGTTTTTT. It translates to CSAPTRLPPNTGELFF.

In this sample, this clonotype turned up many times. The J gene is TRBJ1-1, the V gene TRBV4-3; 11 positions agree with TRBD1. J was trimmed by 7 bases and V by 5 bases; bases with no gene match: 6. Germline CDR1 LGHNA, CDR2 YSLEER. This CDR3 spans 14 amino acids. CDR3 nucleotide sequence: TGCGCCAGCAGCGTCGGGACAGGGGGGTATGAAGCTTTCTTT. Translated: CASSVGTGGYEAFF.

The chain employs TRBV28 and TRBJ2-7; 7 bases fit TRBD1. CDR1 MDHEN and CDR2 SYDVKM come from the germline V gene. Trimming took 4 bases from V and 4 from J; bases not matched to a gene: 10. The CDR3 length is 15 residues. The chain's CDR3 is CASSSPGTAFYEQYF. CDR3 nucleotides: TGTGCCAGCAGTTCACCCGGGACAGCCTTTTACGAGCAGTACTTC.

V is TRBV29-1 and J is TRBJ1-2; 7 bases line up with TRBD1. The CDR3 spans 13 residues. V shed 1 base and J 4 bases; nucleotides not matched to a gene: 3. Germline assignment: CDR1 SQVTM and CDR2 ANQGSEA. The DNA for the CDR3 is TGCAGCGTTGAAGGACAGGGAGGCTATGGCTACACCTTC. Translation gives CSVEGQGGYGYTF.

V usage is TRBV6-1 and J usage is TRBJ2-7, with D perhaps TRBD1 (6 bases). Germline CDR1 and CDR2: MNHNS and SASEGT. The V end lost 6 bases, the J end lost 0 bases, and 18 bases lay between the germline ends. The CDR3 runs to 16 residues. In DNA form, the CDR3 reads TGTGCCAGCAGAAAGCCCCAAGGACAGCTCTCCTACGAGCAGTACTTC. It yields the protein CASRKPQGQLSYEQYF.

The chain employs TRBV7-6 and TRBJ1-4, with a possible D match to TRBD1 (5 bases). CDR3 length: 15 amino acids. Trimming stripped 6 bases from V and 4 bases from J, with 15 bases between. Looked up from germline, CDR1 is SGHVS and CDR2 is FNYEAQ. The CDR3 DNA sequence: TGTGCCAGCAGATCAGGGTTGGCCTTTAATGAAAAACTGTTTTTT. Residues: CASRSGLAFNEKLFF.

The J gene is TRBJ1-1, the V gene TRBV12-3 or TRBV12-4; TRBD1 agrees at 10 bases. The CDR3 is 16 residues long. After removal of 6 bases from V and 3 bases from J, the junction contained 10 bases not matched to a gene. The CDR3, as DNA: TGTGCCAGCAGGGAACGGGACAGGGGAAGGGACACTGAAGCTTTCTTT. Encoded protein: CASRERDRGRDTEAFF.

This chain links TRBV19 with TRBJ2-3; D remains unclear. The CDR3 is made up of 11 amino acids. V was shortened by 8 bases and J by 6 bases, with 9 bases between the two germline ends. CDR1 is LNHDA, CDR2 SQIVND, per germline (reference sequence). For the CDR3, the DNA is TGTGCCAGTGGATGGGCTGATACGCAGTATTTT. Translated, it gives CASGWADTQYF.

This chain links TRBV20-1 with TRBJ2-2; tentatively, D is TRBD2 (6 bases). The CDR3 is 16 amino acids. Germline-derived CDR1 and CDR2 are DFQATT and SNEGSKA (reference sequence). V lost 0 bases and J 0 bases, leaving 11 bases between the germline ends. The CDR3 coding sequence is TGCAGTGCTAGAGACCGGGACTCAACGAACACCGGGGAGCTGTTTTTT. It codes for CSARDRDSTNTGELFF.

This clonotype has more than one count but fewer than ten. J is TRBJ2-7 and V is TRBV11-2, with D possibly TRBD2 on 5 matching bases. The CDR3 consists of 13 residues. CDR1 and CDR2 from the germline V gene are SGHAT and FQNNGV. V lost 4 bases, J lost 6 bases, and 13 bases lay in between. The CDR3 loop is CASSSRGRGEQYF. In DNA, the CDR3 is TGTGCCAGCAGCTCACGAGGGCGCGGCGAGCAGTACTTC. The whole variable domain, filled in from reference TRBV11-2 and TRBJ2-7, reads EAGVAQSPRYKIIEKRQSVAFWCNPISGHATLYWYQQILGQGPKLLIQFQNNGVVDDSQLPKDRFSAERLKGVDSTLKIQPAKLEDSAVYLCASSSRGRGEQYFGPGTRLTVT.

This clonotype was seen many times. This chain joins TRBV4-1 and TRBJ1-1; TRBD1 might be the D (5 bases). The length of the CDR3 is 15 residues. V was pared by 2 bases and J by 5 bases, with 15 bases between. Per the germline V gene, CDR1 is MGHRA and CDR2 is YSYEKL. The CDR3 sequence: CASSQLSGQGTEAFF. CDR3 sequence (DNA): TGCGCCAGCAGCCAACTCTCGGGGCAGGGAACTGAAGCTTTCTTT.

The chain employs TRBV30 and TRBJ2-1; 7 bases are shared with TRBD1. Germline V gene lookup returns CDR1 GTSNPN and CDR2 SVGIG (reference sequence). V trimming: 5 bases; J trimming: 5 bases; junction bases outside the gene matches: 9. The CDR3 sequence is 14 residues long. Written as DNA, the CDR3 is TGTGCCTGGGCCACAGGGGTGGGAAACAATGAGCAGTTCTTC. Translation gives CAWATGVGNNEQFF.

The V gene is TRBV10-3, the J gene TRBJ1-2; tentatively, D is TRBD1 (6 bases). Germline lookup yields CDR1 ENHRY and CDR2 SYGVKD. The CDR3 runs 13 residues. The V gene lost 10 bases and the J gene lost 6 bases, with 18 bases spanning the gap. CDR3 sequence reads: CARRSGDSDGYTF. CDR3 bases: TGTGCCAGGAGATCAGGGGATAGCGATGGCTACACCTTC.

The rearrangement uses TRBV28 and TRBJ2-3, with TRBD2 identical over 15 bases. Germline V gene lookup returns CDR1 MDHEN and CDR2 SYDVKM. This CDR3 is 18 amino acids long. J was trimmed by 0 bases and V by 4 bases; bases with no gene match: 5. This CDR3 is CASSSPGLAGGSTDTQYF. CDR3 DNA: TGTGCCAGCAGTTCCCCCGGACTAGCGGGGGGGAGCACAGATACGCAGTATTTT. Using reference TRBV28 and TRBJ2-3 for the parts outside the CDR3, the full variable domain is DVKVTQSSRYLVKRTGEKVFLECVQDMDHENMFWYRQDPGLGLRLIYFSYDVKMKEKGDIPEGYSVSREKKERFSLILESASTNQTSMYLCASSSPGLAGGSTDTQYFGPGTRLTVL.

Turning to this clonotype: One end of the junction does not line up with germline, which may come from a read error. CDR3 residues: CASRGQGNTWELFF. Written as DNA, the CDR3 is TGCGCCAGCAGGGGACAGGGAAACACCTGGGAGCTGTTTTTT. The chain carries TRBV5-1 and TRBJ2-2, with 9 positions matching TRBD1. The germline V gene encodes CDR1 SGHRS and CDR2 YFSETQ. This CDR3 contains 14 residues.